This TCR beta chain was sequenced for a study of shared T cell receptors in the human thymus (dated by TCRdb to about 2021). Regarding the complete study: The study examined how the human thymus generates shared, self-reactive T-cell receptor alpha chains.

Comment on this clone: Its antigen is unknown. No qualities accompany the bases; no much larger clone lies one base away.

V is shortened by 6 bases, J by 7 bases, and the region joining them spans 12 bases. CDR1 SQVTM and CDR2 ANQGSEA were looked up in the germline V gene. Including cysteine and phenylalanine, the CDR3 has 11 amino acids. The read is trimmed to its CDR3 DNA, 33 bases read in frame from base 1. The receptor library was made with the immunoSEQ multiplex PCR assay. The clones in this table, taken by TCRdb from immuneACCESS, are in-frame only. Not every clone is retained; where verified, under half of the shortfall comes from an unresolved V gene, and the cause of the rest is unknown. Recorded for this sample are 640,000 or so clones; around 87% of them occurred a single time. Clones ranked in the top ten supply 0.0094% of the sample. This same sample was also part of a study on human thymus T cells. In that second paper, the authors write: The donors were immunologically healthy infants in Finland who had open corrective cardiac surgery for congenital heart defects. The thymus tissue came from surgical resects taken out during corrective cardiac surgery. Both the thymic and the peripheral blood repertoires appeared to show biased V and J gene segment usage. The related research reported highly overlapping thymic TCR repertoires among unrelated individuals. The study used under 10 infant thymus samples plus four related peripheral blood samples to characterize TCR alpha and beta repertoires. The cohort included several male and a couple of female infants, with donor ages spanning 7 to 244 days. After being mechanically released from the tissue, thymocytes were kept at -70 degrees C in pellets of about 9-34 million cells. A QIAsymphony instrument was used to extract genomic DNA from the frozen cell pellets. The immunoSEQ multiplex PCR assay was used to amplify the TCRB and TCRAD loci from a standardized quantity of quality-controlled genomic DNA. The amplicons covered the V(D)J region and were long enough to include the CDR3 and to identify the V and J genes. The commercial immunoSEQ service was used to sequence amplicons on an Illumina platform. Primer bias and sequencing errors were corrected as previously described, and TCRAD and TCRB definitions were based on the IMGT database. Analysis of the repertoires was done with immunoSEQ Analyzer 3.0 and VDJTools and included basic statistics, V/J segment usage, diversity estimates, rarefaction and pairwise overlap. Diversity was estimated with Chao1, ChaoE, Efron-Thisted, Shannon and inverse Simpson indices, and also on datasets down-sampled to the smallest sample. Repertoire overlap used strict matching of CDR3 nucleotide sequence, V gene and J gene, with Jaccard-based multidimensional scaling clustering. Thymus samples yielded on average around 850,000 unique TCRB clonotypes, compared with around 91,000 from blood samples.

Recombination linked TRBV29-1 to TRBJ1-1; TRBD1 could be the D gene, as 6 bases match. The TCR was taken from a boy under three years old with a congenital heart defect. Donor details come from another sample of the same person, matched by shared clones. The source material was thymocytes. DNA sequence: TGCAGCGTAAGAGACAGGCATGAAGCTTTCTTT. The encoded protein is CSVRDRHEAFF.